The 5 T cell receptor beta chains below were found in one sample sequenced in a study of T cells in Graves' hyperthyroidism and ophthalmopathy. TCR beta CDR3 regions were amplified from RNA. HTBI primers drove first-round RT-PCR of the TCR CDR3. TCRdb reprocessed the multiplex PCR reads with MiXCR, giving one entry per CDR3 protein. Here the sample spans 300,000 to 500,000 distinct CDR3 sequences, about 15% being singletons. Sequencing was carried out using blood. The source of these receptors is a woman aged 25 to 39 with Graves' hyperthyroidism.

This chain links TRBV5-6 with TRBJ2-7; the match to TRBD2 covers 10 bases. CDR3 size: 15 residues. Germline V gene lookup returns CDR1 SGHDT and CDR2 YYEEEE. The J segment lost 4 bases and the V segment lost 4 bases, leaving 8 bases of the junction unmatched. In DNA, the CDR3 is TGTGCCAGCAGCATCGGGGGGACTAGCGTTTACGAGCAGTACTTC. As protein: CASSIGGTSVYEQYF.

This clonotype was observed a handful of times. The V gene is TRBV12-3 or TRBV12-4, the J gene TRBJ1-2, with 8 bases fitting TRBD1. V was pared by 8 bases and J by 3 bases, with 11 bases of the junction left unmatched. The CDR3 runs to 15 residues. The CDR3 loop reads CASRRTGRAYYGYTF. The CDR3 region has the DNA TGTGCCAGCCGACGGACAGGGAGGGCGTACTATGGCTACACCTTC.

As for this clonotype: This could be a read error, since a much larger clone is one nucleotide away. V and J are TRBV7-2 and TRBJ2-3, with a weak D call TRBD2 (5 bases). This CDR3 has 15 amino acids. Germline assignment: CDR1 SGHTA and CDR2 FQGNSA. V was trimmed by 5 bases and J by 2 bases, leaving 14 bases between them. The CDR3 spells CASSPRSGNTDTQYF. The CDR3 coding sequence is TGTGCCAGCAGCCCCCGGTCGGGGAACACAGATACGCAGTATTTT.

This clonotype was counted only a few times. The J gene is TRBJ2-7, the V gene TRBV7-9; no clear D gene. CDR1 and CDR2 (germline): SEHNR, FQNEAQ (reference sequence). The CDR3 is 14 amino acids. With 0 bases removed from V and 6 bases from J, the gap between germline ends came to 12 bases. The CDR3 protein is CASSLAFSLVEQYF. The CDR3 DNA sequence: TGTGCCAGCAGCTTAGCGTTCAGCCTGGTCGAGCAGTACTTC. Together with reference TRBV7-9 and TRBJ2-7, the CDR3 gives the full variable domain: DTGVSQNPRHKITKRGQNVTFRCDPISEHNRLYWYRQTLGQGPEFLTYFQNEAQLEKSRLLSDRFSAERPKGSFSTLEIQRTEQGDSAMYLCASSLAFSLVEQYFGPGTRLTVT.

The V call is TRBV10-3, the J call TRBJ1-3; D gene uncertain. The V gene lost 3 bases and the J gene lost 0 bases, with 15 bases spanning the gap. The length of the CDR3 is 17 residues. The V gene's germline CDR1 is ENHRY and CDR2 SYGVKD. Here the CDR3 DNA reads TGTGCCATCAGTGAATTTTCTGGCAGAAGCTCTGGAAACACCATATATTTT. Translation gives CAISEFSGRSSGNTIYF.